The rows below give T cell receptor beta chains drawn from one sample of a study of cytomegalovirus exposure and HLA in healthy donors. Clones were sequenced by immunoSEQ multiplex PCR, and TCRdb holds only the in-frame ones, with some missing. This sample has some 200,000 clones, with around 78% found just once. The specimen was PBMCs. All receptors come from a woman younger than 45 in good health and CMV-seropositive. CDR3s leave out the opening cysteine and the closing phenylalanine or tryptophan.

j_gene	v_gene	CDR3aa
TRBJ2-5	TRBV27	ASSLWGRPTGRQETQY
TRBJ2-7	TRBV4-3	ASSRSVASNEQY
TRBJ1-1	TRBV18	ASSTTGFEAF
TRBJ1-2	TRBV5-5	ASSPRTNDGYT
TRBJ2-5	TRBV6-6	ASSSPRDRWSETQY
TRBJ2-1	TRBV13	ASSRSFNEQF
TRBJ2-1	TRBV20-1	SARPQIEQF
TRBJ2-1	TRBV7-9	ASRADSLGLNEQF
TRBJ1-3	TRBV28	ASSRQGLGSGNTIY
TRBJ1-1	TRBV27	ASSSRTEYTEAF
TRBJ1-3	TRBV7-9	ASSSDRVSGNTIY
TRBJ1-5	TRBV30	AWKGGGEQPQH
TRBJ2-7	TRBV9	ASSATGTGRYEQY
TRBJ2-7	TRBV9	ASSVGSPGGLAGGWVSYEQY
TRBJ1-4	TRBV5-4	ASSPGVTNEKLF
TRBJ2-3	TRBV7-2	ASSLAVGRSDTQY
TRBJ1-2	TRBV5-8	ASSWGTGLGGYT
TRBJ1-5	TRBV29-1	SVATTGLNQPQH
TRBJ2-1	TRBV10-3	AISYEGWGGGAYNEQF
TRBJ2-3	TRBV27	ASSSTRSGGDTQY
TRBJ2-3	TRBV5-4	ASSLDSRDYESTDTQY
TRBJ1-1	TRBV7-9	ASSLATGTGDTEAF
TRBJ2-3	TRBV10-3	AISEWDRGGTDTQY
TRBJ2-6	TRBV30	AWDSSGANVLT
TRBJ2-5	TRBV5-5	ASRPTSIPETQY
TRBJ1-2	TRBV19	ASSLDRVRGYT
TRBJ2-1	TRBV6-5	ASSYSRLNNEQF
TRBJ2-7	TRBV7-2	ASSLSGDRVYEQY
TRBJ2-3	TRBV5-4	ASSLAQGIRTDTQY
TRBJ2-1	TRBV4-1	ASSQVVAGVSYNEQF
TRBJ1-2	TRBV30	AWSHRRISYYGYT
TRBJ1-4	TRBV5-6	ASSPVGGLGEKLF
TRBJ2-6	TRBV18	ASSPIQSSGANVLT
TRBJ2-2	TRBV18	ASSPSPGANTGELF
TRBJ2-3	TRBV2	ASRGRVRVDTQY
TRBJ1-2	TRBV28	ASSSGYGYT
TRBJ1-2	TRBV5-4	ASSLISQGTYGYT
TRBJ2-7	TRBV19	ADPPGQDLEPYEQY
TRBJ2-1	TRBV7-6	ASSPVGGSGYNEQF
TRBJ2-1	TRBV25-1	ASSESWGQALTNEQF
TRBJ1-1	TRBV11-2	ASSPGMNTEAF
TRBJ2-3	TRBV7-2	ASSLLGTGWTDTQY
TRBJ2-1	TRBV7-6	ASSLGRGPLNEQF
TRBJ2-1	TRBV9	ASSAILAADGNEQF
TRBJ2-7	TRBV2	ATVPGQDLYEQY
TRBJ1-3	TRBV2	ASVNQGAGNTIY
TRBJ1-1	TRBV7-9	ASSHRKGAANTEAF
TRBJ1-1	TRBV2	ASRTDRRGVNTEAF
TRBJ1-2	TRBV4-3	ASSQDLGTGVNYGYT
TRBJ2-4	TRBV5-3	ARSLALWELAKNIQY
TRBJ2-2	TRBV19	ASSIESGGLSTGELF
TRBJ2-1	TRBV19	ASSPQNNEQF
TRBJ2-3	TRBV19	ASSIRGTSTDTQY
TRBJ2-7	TRBV7-9	ASSLAGLSEYEQY
TRBJ1-1	TRBV27	ASGQFMNTEAF
TRBJ1-1	TRBV30	AWSPGQTSTEAF
TRBJ2-1	TRBV10-3	AISEIAGYNEQF
TRBJ2-5	TRBV7-2	ASSLSVTGGQETQY
TRBJ2-7	TRBV5-6	ASNPTGSYEQY
TRBJ1-5	TRBV19	ASRRRTGPMINQPQH